These T cell receptor beta chains were read from a single sample in a study of regulatory T cells in long-lasting Graves disease. TCRdb re-called the multiplex PCR reads through MiXCR, storing one row per CDR3 protein. The sample yields hundreds of thousands of distinct CDR3 sequences, less than 25% seen once. The sequences come from peripheral blood mononuclear cells (PBMCs), collected when the disease was refractory, from a patient treated with antithyroid drugs. These receptors came from a female donor with Graves disease. Both conserved end residues are part of each CDR3. D genes are given only for firm matches. Some rows mark clone size as missing; the rest say once, few, many or name a class of expanded clone.

v_call,cdr3_length,d_call,clone_size,j_call,cdr3_aa,cdr3_nt
TRBV15,17,NA,many,TRBJ1-6,CATSERKGTSYNSPLHF,TGTGCCACCAGCGAAAGGAAGGGCACCTCCTATAATTCACCCCTCCACTTT
TRBV6-5,17,TRBD1,NA,TRBJ2-7,CASSYSRTGPPAYEQYF,TGTGCCAGCAGTTACTCGAGGACAGGGCCCCCGGCCTACGAGCAGTACTTC
TRBV11-2,14,TRBD2,many,TRBJ2-5,CASSLAGDGETQYF,TGTGCCAGCAGCCTAGCGGGAGACGGAGAGACCCAGTACTTC
TRBV19,16,NA,NA,TRBJ2-5,CASSPPLGPVGETQYF,TGTGCCAGTAGTCCCCCCCTGGGCCCGGTTGGGGAGACCCAGTACTTC
TRBV27,17,TRBD1,few,TRBJ1-6,CASSSPGDRGRGSPLHF,TGTGCCAGCAGTTCCCCCGGAGACAGGGGGCGCGGTTCACCCCTCCACTTT
TRBV19,12,NA,few,TRBJ1-2,CASSTVRYGYTF,TGTGCCAGTAGTACCGTGCGCTATGGCTACACCTTC
TRBV3-1,17,NA,few,TRBJ2-7,CASSPRGGARTSYEQYF,TGTGCCAGCAGCCCAAGGGGGGGGGCAAGGACCTCCTACGAGCAGTACTTC
TRBV20-1,13,NA,NA,TRBJ2-1,CSATGAPYNEQFF,TGCAGTGCAACCGGGGCCCCCTACAATGAGCAGTTCTTC
TRBV3-1,17,TRBD1,few,TRBJ2-4,CASSRTTGTGGAVIQYF,TGTGCCAGCAGCAGGACCACCGGGACAGGGGGCGCCGTCATTCAGTACTTC
TRBV19,15,TRBD2,NA,TRBJ2-7,CASSIMGGTWNEQYF,TGTGCCAGTAGTATTATGGGGGGGACTTGGAACGAGCAGTACTTC
TRBV6-1,12,NA,few,TRBJ1-2,CASSQGFSGYTF,TGTGCCAGCAGTCAGGGTTTCAGTGGCTACACCTTC
TRBV7-2,14,TRBD1,few,TRBJ2-5,CASSPDRGQETQYF,TGTGCCAGCAGCCCGGACAGGGGCCAAGAGACCCAGTACTTC
TRBV20-1,15,TRBD1,NA,TRBJ2-3,CSAGTGVSRTDTQYF,TGCAGTGCTGGAACAGGGGTTTCGAGGACAGATACGCAGTATTTT
TRBV20-1,14,NA,NA,TRBJ2-5,CSARADTDKETQYF,TGCAGTGCTAGGGCCGATACAGATAAAGAGACCCAGTACTTC
TRBV2,13,TRBD1,many,TRBJ2-7,CASSWDRSYEQYF,TGTGCCAGCAGTTGGGACAGGTCCTACGAGCAGTACTTC
TRBV19,12,NA,many,TRBJ1-5,CASSRGNQPQHF,TGTGCCAGCAGCCGGGGCAATCAGCCCCAGCATTTT